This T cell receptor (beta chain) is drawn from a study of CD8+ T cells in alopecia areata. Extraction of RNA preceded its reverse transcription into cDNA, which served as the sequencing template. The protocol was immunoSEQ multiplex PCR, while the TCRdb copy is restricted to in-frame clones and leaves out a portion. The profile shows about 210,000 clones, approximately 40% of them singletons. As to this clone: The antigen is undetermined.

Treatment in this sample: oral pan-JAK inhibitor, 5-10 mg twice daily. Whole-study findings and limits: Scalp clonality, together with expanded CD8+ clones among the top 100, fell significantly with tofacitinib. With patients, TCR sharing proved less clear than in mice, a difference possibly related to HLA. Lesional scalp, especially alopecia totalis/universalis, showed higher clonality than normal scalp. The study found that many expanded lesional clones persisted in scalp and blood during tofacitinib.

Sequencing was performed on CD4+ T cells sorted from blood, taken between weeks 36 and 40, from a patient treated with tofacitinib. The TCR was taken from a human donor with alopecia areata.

In nucleotides, the CDR3 is TGTGCCACCAGCAGTAACAGACTCTCCTACAATGAGCAGTTCTTC. Amino acids: CATSSNRLSYNEQFF. The chain is built from TRBV15 and TRBJ2-1, with D unclear. CDR3 length: 15 amino acids. V was cut by 3 bases and J by 0 bases, with 9 bases left in between. CDR1 LNHNV and CDR2 YYDKDF come from the germline V gene (reference sequence).